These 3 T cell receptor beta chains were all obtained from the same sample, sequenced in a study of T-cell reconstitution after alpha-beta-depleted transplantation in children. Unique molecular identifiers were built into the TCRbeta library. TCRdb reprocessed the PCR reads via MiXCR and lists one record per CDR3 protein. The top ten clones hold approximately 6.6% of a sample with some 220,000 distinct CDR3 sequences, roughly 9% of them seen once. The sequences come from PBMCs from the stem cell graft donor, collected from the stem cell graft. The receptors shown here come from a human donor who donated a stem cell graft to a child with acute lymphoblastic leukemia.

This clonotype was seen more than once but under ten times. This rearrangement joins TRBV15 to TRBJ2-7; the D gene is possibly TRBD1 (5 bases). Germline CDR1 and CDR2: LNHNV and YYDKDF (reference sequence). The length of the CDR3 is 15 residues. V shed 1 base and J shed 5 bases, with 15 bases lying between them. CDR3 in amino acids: CATSRVEEGVHEQYF. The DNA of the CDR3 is TGTGCCACCAGCAGAGTCGAGGAAGGGGTGCACGAGCAGTACTTC.

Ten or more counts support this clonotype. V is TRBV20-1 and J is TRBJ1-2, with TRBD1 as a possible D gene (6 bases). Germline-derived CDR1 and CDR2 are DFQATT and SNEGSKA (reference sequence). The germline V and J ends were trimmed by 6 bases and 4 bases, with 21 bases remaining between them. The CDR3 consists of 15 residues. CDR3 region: CSAVGDRQYLYGYTF. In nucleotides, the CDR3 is TGCAGTGCCGTGGGAGACAGGCAGTACCTCTATGGCTACACCTTC.

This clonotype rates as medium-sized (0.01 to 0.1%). CDR3 amino acids: CSAKRDVTDTQYF. The CDR3 DNA sequence: TGCAGCGCCAAGAGGGACGTCACAGATACGCAGTATTTT. The V gene is TRBV29-1, the J gene TRBJ2-3, with D possibly called TRBD1 or TRBD2 (5 bases each). The CDR3 totals 13 residues. V lost 7 bases and J 2 bases, leaving 13 bases between the germline ends. The germline V gene encodes CDR1 SQVTM and CDR2 ANQGSEA.